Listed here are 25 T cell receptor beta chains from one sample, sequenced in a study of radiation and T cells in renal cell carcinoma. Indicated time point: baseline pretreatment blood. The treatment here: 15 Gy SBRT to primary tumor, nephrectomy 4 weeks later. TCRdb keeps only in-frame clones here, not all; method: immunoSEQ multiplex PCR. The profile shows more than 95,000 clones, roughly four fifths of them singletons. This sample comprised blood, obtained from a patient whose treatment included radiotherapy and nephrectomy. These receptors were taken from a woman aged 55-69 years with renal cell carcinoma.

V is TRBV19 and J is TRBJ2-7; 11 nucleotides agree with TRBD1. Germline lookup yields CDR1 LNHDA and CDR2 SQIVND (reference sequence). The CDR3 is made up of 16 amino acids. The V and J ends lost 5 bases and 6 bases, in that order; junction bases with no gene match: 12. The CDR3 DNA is TGTGCCAGTAGTCCGCCGCCGGGACAGGGGGAGGTCGAGCAGTACTTC. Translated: CASSPPPGQGEVEQYF.

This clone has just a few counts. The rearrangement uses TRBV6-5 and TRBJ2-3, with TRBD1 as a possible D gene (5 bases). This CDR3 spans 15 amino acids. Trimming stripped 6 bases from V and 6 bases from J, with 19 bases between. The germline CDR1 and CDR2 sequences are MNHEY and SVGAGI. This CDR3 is CASSQGAAVTDTQYF. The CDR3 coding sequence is TGTGCCAGCAGCCAAGGGGCGGCGGTTACGGATACGCAGTATTTT.

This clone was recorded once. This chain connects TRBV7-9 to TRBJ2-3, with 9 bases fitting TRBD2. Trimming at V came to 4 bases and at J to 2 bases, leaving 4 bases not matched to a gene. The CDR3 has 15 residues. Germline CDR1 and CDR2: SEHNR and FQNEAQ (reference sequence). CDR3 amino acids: CASSSRLAVTDTQYF. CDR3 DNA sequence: TGTGCCAGCAGCTCCAGACTAGCGGTCACAGATACGCAGTATTTT.

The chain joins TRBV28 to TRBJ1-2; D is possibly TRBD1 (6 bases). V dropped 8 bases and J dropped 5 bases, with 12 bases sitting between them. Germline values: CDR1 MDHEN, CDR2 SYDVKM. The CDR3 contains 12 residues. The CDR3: CASSRTVYGYTF. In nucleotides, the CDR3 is TGTGCCAGCTCCCGGACAGTTTATGGCTACACCTTC.

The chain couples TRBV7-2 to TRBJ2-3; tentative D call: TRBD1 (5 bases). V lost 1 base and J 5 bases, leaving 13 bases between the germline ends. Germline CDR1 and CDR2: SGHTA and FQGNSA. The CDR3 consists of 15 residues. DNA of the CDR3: TGTGCCAGCAGCTTAGGTTGGCAGGGAAGAGATACGCAGTATTTT. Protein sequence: CASSLGWQGRDTQYF.

CDR3 coding DNA: TGTGCCTGGAGTGTATCGACTCTAAGCTCCTACGAGCAGTACTTC. This sequence encodes CAWSVSTLSSYEQYF. The genes are TRBV30 and TRBJ2-7; D ambiguous. V lost 0 bases and J lost 0, with 12 bases in between. Germline assignment: CDR1 GTSNPN and CDR2 SVGIG (reference sequence). The CDR3 sequence is 15 residues long.

CDR3: CASSNPLVGKNIQYF. The CDR3 DNA reads as TGTGCCAGTAGTAATCCCCTAGTGGGGAAAAACATTCAGTACTTC. This rearrangement joins TRBV19 to TRBJ2-4; D unresolved. CDR1 and CDR2 from the germline V gene are LNHDA and SQIVND (reference sequence). The germline V and J ends were trimmed by 4 bases and 4 bases, with 14 bases remaining between them. There are 15 residues in the CDR3.

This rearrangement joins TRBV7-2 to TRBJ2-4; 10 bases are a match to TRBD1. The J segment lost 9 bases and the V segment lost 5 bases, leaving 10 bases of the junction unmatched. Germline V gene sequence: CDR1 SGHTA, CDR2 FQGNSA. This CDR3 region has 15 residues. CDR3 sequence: CASSPRQGAIGIQYF. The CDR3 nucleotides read TGTGCCAGCAGCCCTAGACAGGGGGCGATCGGCATTCAGTACTTC.

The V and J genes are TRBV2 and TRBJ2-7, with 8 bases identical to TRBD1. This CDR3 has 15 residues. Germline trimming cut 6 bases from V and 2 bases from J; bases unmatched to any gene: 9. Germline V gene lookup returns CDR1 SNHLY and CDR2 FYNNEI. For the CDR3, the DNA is TGTGCCAGCAGGAAAGACAGGGGTACTACCTACGAGCAGTACTTC. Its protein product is CASRKDRGTTYEQYF.

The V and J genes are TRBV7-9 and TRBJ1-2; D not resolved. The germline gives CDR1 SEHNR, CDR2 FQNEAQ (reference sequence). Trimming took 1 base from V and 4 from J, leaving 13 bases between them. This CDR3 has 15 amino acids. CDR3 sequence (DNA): TGTGCCAGCAGCTTAGATTCGGGGTCCCCCTATGGCTACACCTTC. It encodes CASSLDSGSPYGYTF.

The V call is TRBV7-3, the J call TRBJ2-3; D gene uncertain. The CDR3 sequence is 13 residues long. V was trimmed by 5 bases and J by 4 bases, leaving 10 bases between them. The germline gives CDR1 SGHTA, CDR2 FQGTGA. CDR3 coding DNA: TGTGCCAGCAGCCTCGACTTCTCAGATACGCAGTATTTT. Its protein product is CASSLDFSDTQYF. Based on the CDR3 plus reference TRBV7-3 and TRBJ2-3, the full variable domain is GAGVSQTPSNKVTEKGKYVELRCDPISGHTALYWYRQSLGQGPEFLIYFQGTGAADDSGLPNDRFFAVRPEGSVSTLKIQRTERGDSAVYLCASSLDFSDTQYFGPGTRLTVL.

The CDR3 bases are TGTGCCTGGAGTGTCGCCGGAAACACCATATATTTT. Translated, it gives CAWSVAGNTIYF. The V and J genes are TRBV30 and TRBJ1-3; D is unclear. Germline CDR1 reads GTSNPN; CDR2 reads SVGIG (reference sequence). The CDR3 extends over 12 amino acids. Between the trimmed V and J ends, which lost 0 bases and 4 bases, there was a span of 4 bases.

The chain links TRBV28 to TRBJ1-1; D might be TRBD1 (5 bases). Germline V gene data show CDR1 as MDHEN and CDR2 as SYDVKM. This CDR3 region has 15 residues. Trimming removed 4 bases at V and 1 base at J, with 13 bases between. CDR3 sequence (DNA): TGTGCCAGCAGTTCCTCCGGGACGGCGAACACTGAAGCTTTCTTT. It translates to CASSSSGTANTEAFF.

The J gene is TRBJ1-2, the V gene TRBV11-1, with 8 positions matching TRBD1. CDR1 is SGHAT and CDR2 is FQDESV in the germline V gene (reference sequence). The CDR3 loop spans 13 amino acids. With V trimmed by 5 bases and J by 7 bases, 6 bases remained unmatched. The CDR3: CASSPDRASGYTF. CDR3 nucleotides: TGTGCCAGCAGCCCGGACAGGGCGAGTGGCTACACCTTC.

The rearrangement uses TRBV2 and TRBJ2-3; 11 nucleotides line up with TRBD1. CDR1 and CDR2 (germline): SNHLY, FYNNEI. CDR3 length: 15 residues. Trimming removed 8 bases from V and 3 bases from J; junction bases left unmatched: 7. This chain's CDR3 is CASGADRGRTDTQYF. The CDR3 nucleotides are TGTGCCAGCGGCGCGGACAGGGGGCGGACAGATACGCAGTATTTT.

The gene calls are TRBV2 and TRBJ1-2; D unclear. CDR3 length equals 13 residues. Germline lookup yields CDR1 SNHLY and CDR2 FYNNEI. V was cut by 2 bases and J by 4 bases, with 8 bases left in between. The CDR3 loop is CASSELEVYGYTF. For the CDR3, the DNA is TGTGCCAGCAGTGAACTGGAGGTCTATGGCTACACCTTC.

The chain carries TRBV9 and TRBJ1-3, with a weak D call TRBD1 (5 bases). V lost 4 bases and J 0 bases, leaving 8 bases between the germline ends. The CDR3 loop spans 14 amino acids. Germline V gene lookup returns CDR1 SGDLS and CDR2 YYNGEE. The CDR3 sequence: CASSLGTSGNTIYF. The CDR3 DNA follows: TGTGCCAGCAGCCTTGGGACCTCTGGAAACACCATATATTTT.

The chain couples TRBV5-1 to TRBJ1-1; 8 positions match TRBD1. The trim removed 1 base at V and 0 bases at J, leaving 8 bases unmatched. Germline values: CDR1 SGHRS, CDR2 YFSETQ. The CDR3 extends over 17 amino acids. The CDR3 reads CASSLLIQGDMNTEAFF. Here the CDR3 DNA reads TGCGCCAGCAGCTTGCTAATACAGGGGGACATGAACACTGAAGCTTTCTTT.

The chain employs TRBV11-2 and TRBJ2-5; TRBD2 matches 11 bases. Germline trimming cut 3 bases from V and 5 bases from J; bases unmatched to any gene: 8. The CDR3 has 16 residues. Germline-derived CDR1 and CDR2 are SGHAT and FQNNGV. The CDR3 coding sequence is TGTGCCAGCAGCTTTCTTAGCGGGGGGGCCGTCGAGACCCAGTACTTC. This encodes CASSFLSGGAVETQYF.

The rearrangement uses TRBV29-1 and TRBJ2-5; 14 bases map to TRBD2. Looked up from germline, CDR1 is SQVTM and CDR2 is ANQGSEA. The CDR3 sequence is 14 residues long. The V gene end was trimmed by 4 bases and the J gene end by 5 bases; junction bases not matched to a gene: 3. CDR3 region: CSVGLAGGYETQYF. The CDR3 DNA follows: TGCAGCGTTGGACTAGCGGGAGGGTACGAGACCCAGTACTTC.

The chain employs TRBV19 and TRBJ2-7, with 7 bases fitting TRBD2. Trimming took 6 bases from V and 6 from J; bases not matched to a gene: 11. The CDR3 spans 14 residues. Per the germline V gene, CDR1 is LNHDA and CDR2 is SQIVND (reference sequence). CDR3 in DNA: TGTGCCAGTAGCCCTCGGGGAGGGGAGGGCGAGCAGTACTTC. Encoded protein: CASSPRGGEGEQYF.

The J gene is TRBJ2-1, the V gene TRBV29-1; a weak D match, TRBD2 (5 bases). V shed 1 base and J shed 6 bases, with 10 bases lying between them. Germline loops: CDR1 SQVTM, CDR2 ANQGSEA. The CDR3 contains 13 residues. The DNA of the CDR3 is TGCAGCGTTGAAGTCAGTGGAGGCAATGAGCAGTTCTTC. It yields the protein CSVEVSGGNEQFF.

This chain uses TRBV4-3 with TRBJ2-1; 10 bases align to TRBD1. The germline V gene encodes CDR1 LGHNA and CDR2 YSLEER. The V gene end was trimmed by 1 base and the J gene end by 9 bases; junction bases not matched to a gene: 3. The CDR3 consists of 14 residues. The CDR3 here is CASSQARDRGEQFF. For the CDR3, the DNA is TGCGCCAGCAGCCAAGCCCGGGACAGGGGTGAGCAGTTCTTC.

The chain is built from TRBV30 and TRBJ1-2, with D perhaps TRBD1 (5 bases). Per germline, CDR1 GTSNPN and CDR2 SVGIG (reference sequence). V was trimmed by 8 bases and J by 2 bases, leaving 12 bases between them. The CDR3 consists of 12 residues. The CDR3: CAEGALNYGYTF. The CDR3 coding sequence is TGTGCCGAAGGGGCACTCAACTATGGCTACACCTTC.

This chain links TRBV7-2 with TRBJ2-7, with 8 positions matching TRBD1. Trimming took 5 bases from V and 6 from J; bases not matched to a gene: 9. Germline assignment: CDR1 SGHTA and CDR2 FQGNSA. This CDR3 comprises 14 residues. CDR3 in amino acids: CASSRTGQMSEQYF. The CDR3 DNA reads TGTGCCAGCAGCCGGACAGGGCAAATGAGCGAGCAGTACTTC.